One and the same sample provided the 9 T cell receptor beta chains below, sequenced in a study of radiotherapy plus CTLA-4 blockade in lung cancer. Some clones are missing from TCRdb's copy, which holds only in-frame ones; the method was immunoSEQ multiplex PCR. The table shows about 28,000 clones, with around 85% occurring only once. The sequencing used peripheral blood, collected from a patient treated with radiotherapy plus ipilimumab. Every receptor here comes from a human donor with non-small cell lung cancer who had stable disease on radiotherapy plus ipilimumab.

The V gene is TRBV5-1, the J gene TRBJ2-1; D gene unclear. The germline CDR1 and CDR2 sequences are SGHRS and YFSETQ. There are 16 residues in the CDR3. Trimming removed 1 base from V and 2 bases from J, with 13 bases in between. CDR3 in DNA: TGCGCCAGCAGCTTGAGAGGTTTAAAAGCCTACAATGAGCAGTTCTTC. Amino acid sequence: CASSLRGLKAYNEQFF. Complete variable domain (other parts from reference TRBV5-1 and TRBJ2-1): KAGVTQTPRYLIKTRGQQVTLSCSPISGHRSVSWYQQTPGQGLQFLFEYFSETQRNKGNFPGRFSGRQFSNSRSEMNVSTLELGDSALYLCASSLRGLKAYNEQFFGPGTRLTVL.

The V call is TRBV18, the J call TRBJ1-2; a possible D gene is TRBD1 (6 bases). Trimming shortened V by 2 bases and J by 3 bases, and 10 bases separated the two germline ends. This CDR3 is 14 amino acids long. CDR1 and CDR2 from the germline V gene are KGHSH and LQKENI. CDR3 nucleotide sequence: TGTGCCAGCTCACCAAGCGCAGGGGACTATGGCTACACCTTC. Translation gives CASSPSAGDYGYTF.

This clone was picked up one time. The chain has TRBV19 and TRBJ2-1; either TRBD1 or TRBD2 may supply D (6 bases each). Trimming stripped 5 bases from V and 8 bases from J, with 22 bases between. The length of the CDR3 is 16 residues. CDR1 is LNHDA and CDR2 is SQIVND in the germline V gene (reference sequence). Here the CDR3 DNA reads TGTGCCAGTAGTGTGCGCCGGACAGTTCGCGGGGATGAGCAGTTCTTC. Translating gives CASSVRRTVRGDEQFF.

The chain joins TRBV7-9 to TRBJ1-4, with 8 bases matching TRBD1. The CDR3 is made up of 15 amino acids. Germline loops: CDR1 SEHNR, CDR2 FQNEAQ (reference sequence). V lost 5 bases and J lost 6; bases outside the gene matches: 8. The CDR3 spells CASSLEGTGYEKLFF. CDR3 in DNA: TGTGCCAGCAGCCTCGAAGGGACAGGTTATGAAAAACTGTTTTTT.

The chain joins TRBV27 to TRBJ2-3; 12 positions match TRBD2. The germline V gene encodes CDR1 MNHEY and CDR2 SMNVEV (reference sequence). The CDR3 totals 16 residues. V was clipped by 5 bases and J by 3 bases; unmatched bases: 6. In nucleotides, the CDR3 is TGTGCCAGCAGTCCCTGGACTAGCGGGGCAACAGATACGCAGTATTTT. Translated: CASSPWTSGATDTQYF.

The genes are TRBV13 and TRBJ2-3, with D perhaps matching TRBD1 (6 bases). The ends were cut back, 5 bases at V and 0 bases at J, with 15 bases in the middle. CDR3 size: 16 residues. Germline CDR1 PRHDT, CDR2 FYEKMQ (reference sequence). CDR3 amino acids: CASSPQGHLSTDTQYF. The CDR3 DNA sequence: TGTGCCAGCAGCCCCCAGGGACACCTCAGCACAGATACGCAGTATTTT. The full variable domain, with the rest looked up from reference TRBV13 and TRBJ2-3, is AAGVIQSPRHLIKEKRETATLKCYPIPRHDTVYWYQQGPGQDPQFLISFYEKMQSDKGSIPDRFSAQQFSDYHSELNMSSLELGDSALYFCASSPQGHLSTDTQYFGPGTRLTVL.

The chain carries TRBV27 and TRBJ2-5; weak D call: TRBD1 (7 bases). V lost 3 bases and J 5 bases, leaving 16 bases between the germline ends. Germline-derived CDR1 and CDR2 are MNHEY and SMNVEV (reference sequence). The CDR3 extends over 15 amino acids. Here the CDR3 DNA reads TGTGCCAGCAGTTTGGTCAGGGGGGTAGTGGAGACCCAGTACTTC. Its translation is CASSLVRGVVETQYF.

The chain carries TRBV2 and TRBJ1-6, with 8 bases aligning to TRBD1. Germline values: CDR1 SNHLY, CDR2 FYNNEI. The CDR3 length is 14 residues. The ends lost 7 bases at V and 8 bases at J; junction bases unmatched: 7. Here the CDR3 reads CASNPTGADSPLHF. The CDR3, as DNA: TGTGCCAGCAACCCGACAGGGGCAGATTCACCCCTCCACTTT.

The gene calls are TRBV9 and TRBJ1-6; D is unclear. The germline V and J ends were trimmed by 0 bases and 8 bases, with 12 bases remaining between them. Per germline, CDR1 SGDLS and CDR2 YYNGEE. CDR3 length equals 15 residues. This CDR3 is CASSVGIGEDSPLHF. The CDR3 coding sequence is TGTGCCAGCAGCGTAGGAATTGGGGAGGATTCACCCCTCCACTTT.